A single sample is the source of the 9 T cell receptor beta chains below, sequenced in a study of cytomegalovirus exposure and HLA in healthy donors. Primers for the PCR totalled 60 Vbeta and 13 Jbeta. Assay used: immunoSEQ multiplex PCR; TCRdb lists only in-frame clones, some missing. The sample has about 140,000 clones, roughly 76% seen once. Specimen: PBMCs. The receptors come from a man younger than 35 in good health and CMV-seronegative.

This sequence joins TRBV21-1 and TRBJ2-6; no DNA check was done on the table's D call, TRBD2. TRBV21-1 is a pseudogene locus. The CDR3 runs 18 residues. CDR3 sequence (DNA): TGTGCCAGCAGCACTCGGGAGAGATTCCGCTCTGGGGCCAACGTCCTGACTTTC. Amino acids: CASSTRERFRSGANVLTF.

The rearrangement uses TRBV13 and TRBJ2-7; D is unclear. The germline gives CDR1 PRHDT, CDR2 FYEKMQ (reference sequence). Trimming removed 6 bases from V and 0 bases from J, with 3 bases in between. This CDR3 is 11 amino acids long. CDR3 sequence: CASSYSYEQYF. CDR3 nucleotides: TGTGCCAGCAGTTACTCCTACGAGCAGTACTTC.

This chain uses TRBV6-5 with TRBJ1-5; no clear D gene. The ends were cut back, 4 bases at V and 0 bases at J, with 7 bases in the middle. In germline, CDR1 is MNHEY, CDR2 SVGAGI. This CDR3 has 14 amino acids. CDR3 loop: CASSLGGSNQPQHF. The CDR3 DNA reads as TGTGCCAGCAGTTTAGGCGGTAGCAATCAGCCCCAGCATTTT.

The rearrangement links TRBV7-3 to TRBJ2-1, with D tentatively TRBD1 (6 bases). The CDR3 loop spans 13 amino acids. V was cut by 3 bases and J by 7 bases, with 10 bases left in between. Germline values: CDR1 SGHTA, CDR2 FQGTGA. The CDR3 here is CASSLGQLNEQFF. In nucleotides, the CDR3 is TGTGCCAGCAGCTTGGGACAATTGAATGAGCAGTTCTTC.

This clone was observed once. The chain links TRBV15 to TRBJ1-5; tentatively, D is TRBD1 (5 bases). CDR1 is LNHNV and CDR2 is YYDKDF in the germline V gene (reference sequence). The CDR3 has 17 amino acids. V shed 0 bases and J shed 4 bases, with 16 bases lying between them. DNA for the CDR3: TGTGCCACCAGCAGAGATGTGGGCAGGGAAGGGAATCAGCCCCAGCATTTT. It specifies CATSRDVGREGNQPQHF.

J is TRBJ1-2 and V is TRBV19; D is possibly TRBD1 (6 bases). With 0 bases removed from V and 8 bases from J, the gap between germline ends came to 22 bases. Germline CDR1 and CDR2: LNHDA and SQIVND (reference sequence). The length of the CDR3 is 17 residues. CDR3 DNA sequence: TGTGCCAGTAGTATAGATCGGGAACAGGGTCTAGTACGCGGCTACACCTTC. Amino acids: CASSIDREQGLVRGYTF. Variable domain in full (rest from reference TRBV19 and TRBJ1-2): DGGITQSPKYLFRKEGQNVTLSCEQNLNHDAMYWYRQDPGQGLRLIYYSQIVNDFQKGDIAEGYSVSREKKESFPLTVTSAQKNPTAFYLCASSIDREQGLVRGYTFGSGTRLTVV.

This chain connects TRBV30 to TRBJ2-7; TRBD1 aligns across 9 bases. Per germline, CDR1 GTSNPN and CDR2 SVGIG (reference sequence). The CDR3 is made up of 14 amino acids. V gave up 4 bases and J gave up 3 bases; unmatched junction bases: 7. CDR3 nucleotide sequence: TGTGCCTGGACAGAACCGGGACAGGGCTACGAGCAGTACTTC. It codes for CAWTEPGQGYEQYF.

The chain combines TRBV27 with TRBJ2-5; the D gene is possibly TRBD1 (6 bases). This CDR3 spans 14 amino acids. Trimming took 6 bases from V and 1 from J, leaving 12 bases between them. From germline, CDR1 is MNHEY and CDR2 SMNVEV (reference sequence). The CDR3 sequence: CASSVRQAQETQYF. The DNA for the CDR3 is TGTGCCAGCAGCGTCCGACAGGCCCAAGAGACCCAGTACTTC.

This clone was detected only once. The gene calls are TRBV28 and TRBJ2-7; the D gene is possibly TRBD1 (6 bases). The CDR3 is 14 residues long. Trimming stripped 3 bases from V and 5 bases from J, with 14 bases between. Looked up from germline, CDR1 is MDHEN and CDR2 is SYDVKM. As DNA, the CDR3 is TGTGCCAGCAGTTTTCTTGGCAGGGGTAACGAGCAGTACTTC. Amino acids: CASSFLGRGNEQYF.